A single sample is the source of the 13 T cell receptor beta chains below, sequenced in a study of T cell responses to AZD1222 COVID-19 vaccine. The table came from immunoSEQ multiplex PCR; TCRdb's copy has only in-frame clones and leaves some out. The sample lists about 130,000 clones, roughly 92% occurring once. The input for sequencing was peripheral blood, taken 28 days after the second AZD1222 dose. These receptor sequences come from an adult who received the AZD1222 COVID-19 vaccine.

This chain links TRBV18 with TRBJ1-5; D uncertain. The CDR3 covers 15 residues. Germline loops: CDR1 KGHSH, CDR2 LQKENI. V was pared by 4 bases and J by 1 base, with 11 bases between. DNA for the CDR3: TGTGCCAGCTCACTCGGTACCGAGAGCAATCAGCCCCAGCATTTT. Protein: CASSLGTESNQPQHF.

The V call is TRBV21-1, the J call TRBJ1-1; the table's D call, TRBD1, was not checked against the DNA. TRBV21-1 is an annotated pseudogene. CDR3 length: 15 residues. CDR3 sequence (DNA): TGTGCCAGCAGCCCCCTGGACAGGAGAGACACTGAAGCTTTCTTT. Translating it yields CASSPLDRRDTEAFF.

This clone was observed at least ten times. The J gene is TRBJ2-6, the V gene TRBV4-3, with D unresolved. The CDR3 loop spans 16 amino acids. Germline values: CDR1 LGHNA, CDR2 YSLEER. V lost 0 bases, J lost 1 base, and 7 bases lay in between. CDR3 protein: CASSQEVGSGANVLTF. DNA of the CDR3: TGCGCCAGCAGCCAAGAGGTGGGGTCTGGGGCCAACGTCCTGACTTTC.

There are a few counts of this clone. The chain uses TRBV9 and TRBJ1-4; 9 bases agree with TRBD1. The junction had 9 bases not matched to a gene; V was cut back by 3 bases and J by 6 bases. The CDR3 runs to 16 residues. Germline CDR1 SGDLS, CDR2 YYNGEE. CDR3 region: CASSANRDREHEKLFF. The CDR3, as DNA: TGTGCCAGCAGCGCCAACCGGGACAGGGAGCATGAAAAACTGTTTTTT.

CDR3 amino acids: CASSLEARNTEAFF. The CDR3 nucleotides are TGCGCCAGCAGCTTGGAGGCCAGGAACACTGAAGCTTTCTTT. The chain links TRBV5-1 to TRBJ1-1; D remains unclear. This CDR3 contains 14 residues. The V gene lost 0 bases and the J gene lost 1 base, with 7 bases spanning the gap. Germline assignment: CDR1 SGHRS and CDR2 YFSETQ.

This chain uses TRBV5-1 with TRBJ1-4; D perhaps matches TRBD1 (6 bases). Germline assignment: CDR1 SGHRS and CDR2 YFSETQ. V lost 4 bases, J lost 3 bases, and 19 bases lay in between. This CDR3 region has 17 residues. DNA for the CDR3: TGCGCCAGCAGCGGCCAGGGTTTGGGGGCCCCTAATGAAAAACTGTTTTTT. Its protein product is CASSGQGLGAPNEKLFF.

The chain is built from TRBV15 and TRBJ1-1; D may be TRBD1 (6 bases). Trimming removed 3 bases at V and 4 bases at J, with 15 bases between. This CDR3 spans 15 amino acids. The germline CDR1 and CDR2 sequences are LNHNV and YYDKDF (reference sequence). The CDR3 DNA reads as TGTGCCACCAGCAGGAACATTGGAGGGGGCACTGAAGCTTTCTTT. Translated: CATSRNIGGGTEAFF. Drawing the rest from reference TRBV15 and TRBJ1-1, the complete variable domain is DAMVIQNPRYQVTQFGKPVTLSCSQTLNHNVMYWYQQKSSQAPKLLFHYYDKDFNNEADTPDNFQSRRPNTSFCFLDIRSPGLGDTAMYLCATSRNIGGGTEAFFGQGTRLTVV.

This clone has just one count. This chain connects TRBV28 to TRBJ2-5; D gene unclear. CDR3 length equals 13 residues. Germline CDR1 MDHEN, CDR2 SYDVKM. Trimming removed 6 bases at V and 5 bases at J, with 13 bases between. CDR3 sequence reads: CASRSPLGETQYF. The CDR3 DNA reads as TGTGCCAGCAGGTCCCCATTAGGGGAGACCCAGTACTTC.

This chain connects TRBV7-9 to TRBJ1-6; 11 bases map to TRBD1. This CDR3 is built from 13 residues. Germline values: CDR1 SEHNR, CDR2 FQNEAQ (reference sequence). Unmatched junction bases numbered 2, after V lost 11 bases and J lost 5 bases. In DNA form, the CDR3 reads TGTGCCGGACAGGGGGCGGATAATTCACCCCTCCACTTT. Translation gives CAGQGADNSPLHF.

This clone was detected once. The V call is TRBV9, the J call TRBJ1-2, with TRBD1 as a possible D gene (5 bases). Trimming cost V 4 bases and J 3 bases, with 16 bases left between them. CDR1 and CDR2 from the germline V gene are SGDLS and YYNGEE. This CDR3 has 15 amino acids. CDR3 sequence reads: CASSQTSGPHYGYTF. The CDR3 DNA follows: TGTGCCAGCAGCCAAACTTCGGGACCGCACTATGGCTACACCTTC.

The count of this clone is one. The genes are TRBV19 and TRBJ1-2, with 10 bases that match TRBD1. CDR1 is LNHDA, CDR2 SQIVND, per germline (reference sequence). With 3 bases clipped from V and 7 bases from J, the junction kept 8 bases outside the gene matches. This CDR3 spans 15 amino acids. CDR3 DNA: TGTGCCAGTAGTATCGGCAAGACAGGGGGCTCTGGCTACACCTTC. As protein: CASSIGKTGGSGYTF.

This chain connects TRBV3-1 (or the pseudogene TRBV3-2) to TRBJ1-4; 7 nucleotides align to TRBD1. Germline V gives CDR1 LGHDT, CDR2 YNNKEL (reference sequence). The ends lost 6 bases at V and 10 bases at J; junction bases unmatched: 11. CDR3 length: 14 residues. The CDR3 reads CASRSTGTLGKLFF. CDR3 nucleotide sequence: TGTGCCAGCAGATCGACAGGGACTCTCGGAAAACTGTTTTTT.

This chain links TRBV7-2 with TRBJ1-4, with D perhaps matching TRBD1 (6 bases). The length of the CDR3 is 15 residues. In germline, CDR1 is SGHTA, CDR2 FQGNSA. V lost 4 bases, J lost 6 bases, and 15 bases lay in between. The CDR3 nucleotides read TGTGCCAGCAGCTGGGTATGGGGGGGCGATGAAAAACTGTTTTTT. It yields the protein CASSWVWGGDEKLFF.